This entry is about one T cell receptor (beta chain). Its antigen is not identified. The data were obtained in a study of OX40 agonist ivuxolimab in advanced cancers. Study summary: Earlier treatment with anti-PD-1, anti-PD-L1 or anti-CTLA-4 was permitted, and roughly 40% had received some. Three patients responded partially, comprising one with hepatocellular carcinoma and two with cutaneous melanoma. Study-level findings and limits: By week 6 at 0.1 to 3.0 mg/kg, blood CD4+ and CD8+ T cells had expanded clonally. No antigen was identified for the clonally expanded peripheral T cells.

Only in-frame clones appear in the TCRdb table, and some are missing; sequencing was by immunoSEQ multiplex PCR. The sample contains tens of thousands of clones, 85% to 90% of which appear only once. CDR1 MGHDK and CDR2 SYGVNS come from the germline V gene. This CDR3 is built from 15 residues. The V and J ends lost 3 bases and 0 bases respectively, with 12 bases between them. This TCR derives from an adult with an advanced solid tumor such as melanoma, head and neck, liver or kidney cancer. The V call is TRBV25-1, the J call TRBJ2-7; D unclear. The material sequenced was CD4+ or CD8+ T cells sorted from blood, taken in a trial of the OX40 agonist ivuxolimab. The CDR3 coding sequence is TGTGCCAGCAGTGATGCTGGGGAAGGCTCCTACGAGCAGTACTTC. Amino acid sequence: CASSDAGEGSYEQYF.